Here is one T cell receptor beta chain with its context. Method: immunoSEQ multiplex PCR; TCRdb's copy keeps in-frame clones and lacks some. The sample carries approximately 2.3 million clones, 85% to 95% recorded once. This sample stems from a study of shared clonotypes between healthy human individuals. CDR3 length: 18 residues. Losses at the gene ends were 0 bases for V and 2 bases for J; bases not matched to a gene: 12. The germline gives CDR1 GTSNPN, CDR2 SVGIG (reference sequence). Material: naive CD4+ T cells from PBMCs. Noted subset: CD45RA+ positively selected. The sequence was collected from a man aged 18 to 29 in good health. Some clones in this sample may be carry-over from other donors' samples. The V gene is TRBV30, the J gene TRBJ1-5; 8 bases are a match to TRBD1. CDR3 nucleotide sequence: TGTGCCTGGAGTGTACTCTTTAAATCGACAGGGGGCAATCAGCCCCAGCATTTT. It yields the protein CAWSVLFKSTGGNQPQHF.